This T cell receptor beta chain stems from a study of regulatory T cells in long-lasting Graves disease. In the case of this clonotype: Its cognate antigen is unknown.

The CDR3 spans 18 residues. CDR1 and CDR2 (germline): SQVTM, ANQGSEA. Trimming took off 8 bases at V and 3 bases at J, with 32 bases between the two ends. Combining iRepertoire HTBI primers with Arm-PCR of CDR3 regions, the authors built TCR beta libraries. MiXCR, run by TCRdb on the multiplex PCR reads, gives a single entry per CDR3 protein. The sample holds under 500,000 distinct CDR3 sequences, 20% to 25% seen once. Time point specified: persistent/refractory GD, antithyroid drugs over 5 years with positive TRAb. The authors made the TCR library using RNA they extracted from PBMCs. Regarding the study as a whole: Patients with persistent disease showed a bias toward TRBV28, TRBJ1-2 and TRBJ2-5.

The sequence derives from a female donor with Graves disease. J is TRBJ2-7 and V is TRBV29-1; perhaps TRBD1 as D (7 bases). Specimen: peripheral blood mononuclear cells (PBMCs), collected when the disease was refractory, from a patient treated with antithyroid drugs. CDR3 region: CSQLRGTVPSPKLYEQYF. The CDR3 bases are TGCAGCCAACTTCGGGGGACAGTACCATCCCCTAAACTCTACGAGCAGTACTTC.